This TCR beta chain was profiled in a study of T cell responses to AZD1222 COVID-19 vaccine. The wider study: Doses given second, at about 4 or about 12 weeks, were pooled. Study-wide results and limits: Baseline seropositivity occurred in only six AZD1222 recipients. Repertoire samples came only from after the peak T cell response. A mostly white British donor set with more females was recruited, and clonal diversity was possibly underestimated.

The germline CDR1 and CDR2 sequences are SGHAT and FQNNGV. V dropped 5 bases and J dropped 1 base, with 16 bases sitting between them. There are 16 residues in the CDR3. A word on this clone: No antigen is known for it.

Profiling relied on immunoSEQ multiplex PCR, and the TCRdb table lists in-frame clones only, not all of them. The sample carries some 120,000 clones, around 89% recorded once. This sequence originates from an adult in good health. The specimen comprised peripheral blood, sampled on day 0 of AZD1222 vaccination. The chain uses TRBV11-2 and TRBJ2-3; tentative D call: TRBD1 (5 bases). CDR3 loop: CASSPRTNFRTDTQYF. CDR3 nucleotide sequence: TGTGCCAGCAGCCCGAGGACAAATTTTCGCACAGATACGCAGTATTTT.